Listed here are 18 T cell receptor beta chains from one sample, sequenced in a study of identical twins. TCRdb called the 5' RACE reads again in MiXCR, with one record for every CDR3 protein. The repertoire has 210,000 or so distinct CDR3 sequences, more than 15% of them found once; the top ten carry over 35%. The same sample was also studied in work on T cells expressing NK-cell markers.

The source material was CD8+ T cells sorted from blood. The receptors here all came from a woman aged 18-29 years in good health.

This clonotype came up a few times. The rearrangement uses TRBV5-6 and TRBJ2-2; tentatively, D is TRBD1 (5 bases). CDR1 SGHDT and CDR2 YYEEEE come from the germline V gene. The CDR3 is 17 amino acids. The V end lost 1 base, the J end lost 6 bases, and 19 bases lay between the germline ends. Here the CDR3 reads CASSLSLQGRKSGELFF. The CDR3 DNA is TGTGCCAGCAGCTTGAGTCTGCAGGGAAGGAAATCCGGGGAGCTGTTTTTT.

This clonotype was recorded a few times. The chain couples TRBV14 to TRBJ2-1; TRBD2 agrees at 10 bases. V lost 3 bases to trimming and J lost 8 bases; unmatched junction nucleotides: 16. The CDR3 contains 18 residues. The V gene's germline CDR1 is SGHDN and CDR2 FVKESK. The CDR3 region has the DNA TGTGCCAGCAGCCAGGAGACCCCTAGCGGGAGTTGGGTTGATGAGCAGTTCTTC. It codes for CASSQETPSGSWVDEQFF.

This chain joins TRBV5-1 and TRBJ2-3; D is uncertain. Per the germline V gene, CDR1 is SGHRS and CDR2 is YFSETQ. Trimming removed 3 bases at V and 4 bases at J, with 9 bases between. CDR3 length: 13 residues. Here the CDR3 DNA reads TGCGCCAGCAGCTCTGGTGGGGCAGATACGCAGTATTTT. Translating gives CASSSGGADTQYF.

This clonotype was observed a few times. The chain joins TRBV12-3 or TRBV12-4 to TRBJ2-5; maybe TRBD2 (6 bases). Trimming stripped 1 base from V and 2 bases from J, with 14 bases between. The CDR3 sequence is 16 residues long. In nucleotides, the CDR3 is TGTGCCAGCAGTTTAGAGACGGAGGGAATTCAAGAGACCCAGTACTTC. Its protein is CASSLETEGIQETQYF.

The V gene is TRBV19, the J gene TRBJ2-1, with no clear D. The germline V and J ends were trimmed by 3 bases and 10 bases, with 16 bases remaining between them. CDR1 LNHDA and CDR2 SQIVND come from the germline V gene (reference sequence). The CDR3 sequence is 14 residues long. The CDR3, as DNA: TGTGCCAGTAGTATGTTGGCGGCCCCTTGGGAGCAGTTCTTC. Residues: CASSMLAAPWEQFF.

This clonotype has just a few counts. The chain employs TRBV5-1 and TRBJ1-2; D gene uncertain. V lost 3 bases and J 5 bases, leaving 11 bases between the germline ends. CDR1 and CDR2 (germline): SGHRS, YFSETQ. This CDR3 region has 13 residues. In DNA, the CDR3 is TGCGCCAGCAGCTCAGGATCAGCATATGGCTACACCTTC. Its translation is CASSSGSAYGYTF.

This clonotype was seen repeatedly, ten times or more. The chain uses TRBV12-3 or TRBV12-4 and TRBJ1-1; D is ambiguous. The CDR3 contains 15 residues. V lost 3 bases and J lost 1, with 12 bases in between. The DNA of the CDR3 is TGTGCCAGCAGTTTGAGTCCCACAGCGAACACTGAAGCTTTCTTT. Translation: CASSLSPTANTEAFF.

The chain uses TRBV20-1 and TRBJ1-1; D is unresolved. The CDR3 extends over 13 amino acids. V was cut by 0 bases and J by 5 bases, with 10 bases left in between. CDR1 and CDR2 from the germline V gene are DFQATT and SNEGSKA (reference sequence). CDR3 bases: TGCAGTGCTAGAGACACGGGAGGGACTGAAGCTTTCTTT. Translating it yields CSARDTGGTEAFF.

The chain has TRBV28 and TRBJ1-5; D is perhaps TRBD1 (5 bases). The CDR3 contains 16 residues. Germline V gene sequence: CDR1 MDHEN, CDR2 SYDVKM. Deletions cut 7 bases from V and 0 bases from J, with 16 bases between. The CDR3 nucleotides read TGTGCCAGCAACTCCGGGACGGGTCTTAGCAATCAGCCCCAGCATTTT. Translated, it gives CASNSGTGLSNQPQHF.

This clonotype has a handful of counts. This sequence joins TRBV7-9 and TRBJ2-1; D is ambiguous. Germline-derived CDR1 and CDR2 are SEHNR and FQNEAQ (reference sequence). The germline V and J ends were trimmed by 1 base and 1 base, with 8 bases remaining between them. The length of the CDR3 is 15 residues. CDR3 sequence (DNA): TGTGCCAGCAGCTTAGTCGCGGAATCCTACAATGAGCAGTTCTTC. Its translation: CASSLVAESYNEQFF.

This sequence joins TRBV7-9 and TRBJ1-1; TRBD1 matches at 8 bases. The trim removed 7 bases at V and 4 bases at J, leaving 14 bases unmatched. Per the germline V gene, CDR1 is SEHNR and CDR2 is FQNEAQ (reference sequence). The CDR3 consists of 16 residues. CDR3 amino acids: CASTGWTGPIGTEAFF. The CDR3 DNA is TGTGCCAGCACCGGATGGACAGGGCCTATAGGCACTGAAGCTTTCTTT.

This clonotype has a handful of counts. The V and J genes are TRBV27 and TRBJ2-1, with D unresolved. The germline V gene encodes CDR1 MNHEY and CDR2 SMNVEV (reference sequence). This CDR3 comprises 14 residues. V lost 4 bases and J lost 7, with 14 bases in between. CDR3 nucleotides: TGTGCCAGCAGTTCCTGGAGACTGCAAAATGAGCAGTTCTTC. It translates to CASSSWRLQNEQFF.

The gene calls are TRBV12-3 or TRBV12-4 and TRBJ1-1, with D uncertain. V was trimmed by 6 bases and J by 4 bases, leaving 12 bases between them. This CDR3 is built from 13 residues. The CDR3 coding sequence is TGTGCCAGCAGATCAGGAGTGGCCACTGAAGCTTTCTTT. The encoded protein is CASRSGVATEAFF.

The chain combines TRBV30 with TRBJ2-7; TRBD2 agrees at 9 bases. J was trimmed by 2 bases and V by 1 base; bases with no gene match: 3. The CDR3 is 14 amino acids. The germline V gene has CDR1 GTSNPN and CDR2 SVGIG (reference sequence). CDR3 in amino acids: CAWSAPSGAYEQYF. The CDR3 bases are TGTGCCTGGAGTGCCCCTAGCGGGGCCTACGAGCAGTACTTC.

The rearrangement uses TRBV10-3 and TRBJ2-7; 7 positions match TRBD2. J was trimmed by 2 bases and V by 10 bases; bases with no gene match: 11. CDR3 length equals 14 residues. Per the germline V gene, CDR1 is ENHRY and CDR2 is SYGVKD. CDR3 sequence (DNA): TGTGCCAGCCACCTGGGGGAGGGCCCCTACGAGCAGTACTTC. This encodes CASHLGEGPYEQYF.

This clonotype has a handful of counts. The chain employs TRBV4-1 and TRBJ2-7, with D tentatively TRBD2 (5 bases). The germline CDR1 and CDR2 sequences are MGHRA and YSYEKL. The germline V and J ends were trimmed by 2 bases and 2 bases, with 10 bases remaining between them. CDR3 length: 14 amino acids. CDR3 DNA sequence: TGCGCCAGCAGCCAACTAGCCCATACCTACGAGCAGTACTTC. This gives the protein CASSQLAHTYEQYF.

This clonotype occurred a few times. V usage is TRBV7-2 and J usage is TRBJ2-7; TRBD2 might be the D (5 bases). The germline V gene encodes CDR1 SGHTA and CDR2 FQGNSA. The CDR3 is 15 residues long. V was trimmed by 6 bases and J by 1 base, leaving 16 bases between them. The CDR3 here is CASSSRRSGSYEQYF. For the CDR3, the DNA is TGTGCCAGCAGTTCCCGACGAAGCGGATCCTACGAGCAGTACTTC.

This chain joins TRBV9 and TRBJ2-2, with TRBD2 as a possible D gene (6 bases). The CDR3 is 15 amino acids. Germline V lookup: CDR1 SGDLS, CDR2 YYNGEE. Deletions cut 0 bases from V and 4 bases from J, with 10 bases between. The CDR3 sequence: CASSVGGGPTGELFF. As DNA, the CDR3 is TGTGCCAGCAGCGTAGGAGGAGGGCCCACCGGGGAGCTGTTTTTT.